A selection of T cell receptor beta chains follows, all from one sample in a study of T cells in Graves' hyperthyroidism and ophthalmopathy. TCRdb independently ran MiXCR on the multiplex PCR reads; one entry per CDR3 protein. The sample carries approximately 620,000 distinct CDR3 sequences, 14% recorded once. Sequencing was carried out using blood. The receptors come from a woman in her 30s with Graves' hyperthyroidism that later progressed to Graves' ophthalmopathy. The CDR3 runs from the conserved cysteine through the conserved F or W. The order of the fields is D gene, clone size, V gene, J gene, CDR3 DNA, CDR3 protein. A D gene is named only where the DNA matches it firmly. The size of a clone is reported for some rows only, either as once, few or many, or as a class for expanded clones.

D gene: TRBD1
clone size: many
V gene: TRBV3-1
J gene: TRBJ1-1
CDR3 DNA: TGTGCCAGCAGCCAAGAGAATCCCGAGGGGGCCGGCACTGAAGCTTTCTTT
CDR3 protein: CASSQENPEGAGTEAFF

D gene: .
clone size: .
V gene: TRBV19
J gene: TRBJ2-7
CDR3 DNA: TGTGCCAGTAGTAGGGGACAAATTTTCGCCGAGCAGTACTTC
CDR3 protein: CASSRGQIFAEQYF

D gene: .
clone size: many
V gene: TRBV6-5
J gene: TRBJ1-1
CDR3 DNA: TGTGCCAGCAGTTACTCAAGGGCTGGGGGCACTGAAGCTTTCTTT
CDR3 protein: CASSYSRAGGTEAFF

D gene: .
clone size: many
V gene: TRBV6-2/TRBV6-3
J gene: TRBJ1-1
CDR3 DNA: TGTGCCAGCAGTCCCAGAGGGGGGCAAACTGAAGCTTTCTTT
CDR3 protein: CASSPRGGQTEAFF

D gene: .
clone size: many
V gene: TRBV20-1
J gene: TRBJ2-3
CDR3 DNA: TGCAGTGTTGCGATTAGCACAGATACGCAGTATTTT
CDR3 protein: CSVAISTDTQYF

D gene: TRBD2
clone size: .
V gene: TRBV7-2
J gene: TRBJ2-5
CDR3 DNA: TGTGCCAGCAGCTTAGTATCGGGACTAGCGGGAGGGCCGGGGGCCCAGTACTTC
CDR3 protein: CASSLVSGLAGGPGAQYF

D gene: .
clone size: many
V gene: TRBV5-8
J gene: TRBJ1-1
CDR3 DNA: TGTGCCAGCAGCGTAGAAGGGTTATCTGAAGCTTTCTTT
CDR3 protein: CASSVEGLSEAFF

D gene: .
clone size: .
V gene: TRBV24-1
J gene: TRBJ2-1
CDR3 DNA: TGTGCCACCAGTGTTACAGTAAACAATGAGCAGTTCTTC
CDR3 protein: CATSVTVNNEQFF

D gene: .
clone size: many
V gene: TRBV4-3
J gene: TRBJ1-4
CDR3 DNA: TGCGCCAGCAGCGTAGCCCTAACTAATGAAAAACTGTTTTTT
CDR3 protein: CASSVALTNEKLFF

D gene: .
clone size: many
V gene: TRBV4-2
J gene: TRBJ2-7
CDR3 DNA: TGTGCCAGCAGCCAGGGGGCGGGTGACTACGAGCAGTACTTC
CDR3 protein: CASSQGAGDYEQYF

D gene: .
clone size: few
V gene: TRBV4-1
J gene: TRBJ1-5
CDR3 DNA: TGCGCCAGCAGCCAAGATTATCATGATTATCAGCCCCAGCATTTT
CDR3 protein: CASSQDYHDYQPQHF

D gene: TRBD2
clone size: many
V gene: TRBV30
J gene: TRBJ2-2
CDR3 DNA: TGTGCCTGGGGACTAGCGGGAGGCACCGGGGAGCTGTTTTTT
CDR3 protein: CAWGLAGGTGELFF

D gene: TRBD2
clone size: once
V gene: TRBV6-1
J gene: TRBJ2-1
CDR3 DNA: TGTGCCAGCAGTGAACGGTCTAGCGGGAGTAATGAGCAGTTCTTC
CDR3 protein: CASSERSSGSNEQFF

D gene: .
clone size: many
V gene: TRBV20-1
J gene: TRBJ2-3
CDR3 DNA: TGCAGTGCCGCCGCCCCGGGTTCCACAGATACGCAGTATTTT
CDR3 protein: CSAAAPGSTDTQYF

D gene: TRBD1
clone size: many
V gene: TRBV12-5
J gene: TRBJ2-2
CDR3 DNA: TGTGCTAGTGGTTGGACCATATACACCGGGACAGGGGGCGGGGAGCTGTTTTTT
CDR3 protein: CASGWTIYTGTGGGELFF

D gene: .
clone size: many
V gene: TRBV12-3/TRBV12-4
J gene: TRBJ1-4
CDR3 DNA: TGTGCCAGCAGTTTAGGGGCAGCCTCAACTAATGAAAAACTGTTTTTT
CDR3 protein: CASSLGAASTNEKLFF

D gene: .
clone size: few
V gene: TRBV19
J gene: TRBJ1-4
CDR3 DNA: TGTGCCAGTAGTAGAAACGGGGGGGTTAATGAAAAACTGTTTTTT
CDR3 protein: CASSRNGGVNEKLFF

D gene: .
clone size: many
V gene: TRBV6-1
J gene: TRBJ1-5
CDR3 DNA: TGTGCCAGCAGTTGGTCCCGGGACCTTAATCAGCCCCAGCATTTT
CDR3 protein: CASSWSRDLNQPQHF

D gene: TRBD2
clone size: many
V gene: TRBV28
J gene: TRBJ2-1
CDR3 DNA: TGTGCCAGCAGTAGCGGGAGCCTTCACAATGAGCAGTTCTTC
CDR3 protein: CASSSGSLHNEQFF

D gene: TRBD1
clone size: many
V gene: TRBV9
J gene: TRBJ1-4
CDR3 DNA: TGTGCCAGCAGCGGACAGGGCCAGGAAAAACTGTTTTTT
CDR3 protein: CASSGQGQEKLFF

D gene: TRBD2
clone size: many
V gene: TRBV5-1
J gene: TRBJ2-7
CDR3 DNA: TGCGCCAGCAGCGGCAGCGGGGCAGACTACGAGCAGTACTTC
CDR3 protein: CASSGSGADYEQYF

D gene: .
clone size: few
V gene: TRBV7-2
J gene: TRBJ2-3
CDR3 DNA: TGTGCCAGCAGCTTCCCGTACCTTAGGGAGCCGCAGTATTTT
CDR3 protein: CASSFPYLREPQYF

D gene: .
clone size: many
V gene: TRBV20-1
J gene: TRBJ1-2
CDR3 DNA: TGCAGTGCTTCGGTTGGCTATGGCTACACCTTC
CDR3 protein: CSASVGYGYTF

D gene: TRBD2
clone size: many
V gene: TRBV28
J gene: TRBJ2-1
CDR3 DNA: TGTGCCAGCACTTCAGCGGGAGGCCAGTCCTACAATGAGCAGTTCTTC
CDR3 protein: CASTSAGGQSYNEQFF

D gene: TRBD2
clone size: many
V gene: TRBV2
J gene: TRBJ2-1
CDR3 DNA: TGTGCCAGCAGTTTTAGACTAGCGGGAGGGCCGAATGAGCAGTTCTTC
CDR3 protein: CASSFRLAGGPNEQFF

D gene: TRBD2
clone size: many
V gene: TRBV2
J gene: TRBJ2-7
CDR3 DNA: TGTGCCAGCAGTGGGGCTAGCGGTGGTAAGCAGTACTTC
CDR3 protein: CASSGASGGKQYF

D gene: TRBD1
clone size: .
V gene: TRBV4-1
J gene: TRBJ1-2
CDR3 DNA: TGCGCCAGCAGCCAAGTTGACAGGGGGGGTGGCTACACCTTC
CDR3 protein: CASSQVDRGGGYTF

D gene: TRBD2
clone size: many
V gene: TRBV29-1
J gene: TRBJ2-7
CDR3 DNA: TGCAGCGTTGAGGGGGTCGAGCGGGAGGCCTACGAGCAGTACTTC
CDR3 protein: CSVEGVEREAYEQYF

D gene: .
clone size: many
V gene: TRBV6-1
J gene: TRBJ2-1
CDR3 DNA: TGTGCCAGCAGTCCCCAACAGGGTGGACATGAGCAGTTCTTC
CDR3 protein: CASSPQQGGHEQFF

D gene: .
clone size: many
V gene: TRBV5-1
J gene: TRBJ1-4
CDR3 DNA: TGCGCCAGCAGCAAGGGAAGGGGCGGTGAAAAACTGTTTTTT
CDR3 protein: CASSKGRGGEKLFF

D gene: .
clone size: few
V gene: TRBV13
J gene: TRBJ1-1
CDR3 DNA: TGTGCCGGCAGGATACGGGGGGGGCTGAACACTGAAGCTTTCTTT
CDR3 protein: CAGRIRGGLNTEAFF

D gene: TRBD2
clone size: many
V gene: TRBV7-9
J gene: TRBJ2-7
CDR3 DNA: TGTGCCAGCAGCCCCGGGACGTATCGTGTTCTAGCGGAGGTGGAGCAGTACTTC
CDR3 protein: CASSPGTYRVLAEVEQYF

D gene: .
clone size: .
V gene: TRBV29-1
J gene: TRBJ2-2
CDR3 DNA: TGCAGCGTTGATGTGGGACACACGAACACCGGGGAGCTGTTTTTT
CDR3 protein: CSVDVGHTNTGELFF

D gene: .
clone size: many
V gene: TRBV12-5
J gene: TRBJ1-1
CDR3 DNA: TGTGCTAGTGGTTTGGTACGGTCAGGGGTCGACACTGAAGCTTTCTTT
CDR3 protein: CASGLVRSGVDTEAFF

D gene: .
clone size: many
V gene: TRBV20-1
J gene: TRBJ1-2
CDR3 DNA: TGCAGTGCTAGTAACCCTAACTATGGCTACACCTTC
CDR3 protein: CSASNPNYGYTF

D gene: .
clone size: many
V gene: TRBV20-1
J gene: TRBJ1-2
CDR3 DNA: TGCAGTGCGCAGGTGGACGGGGGTAGAGGGTATGGCTACACCTTC
CDR3 protein: CSAQVDGGRGYGYTF

D gene: TRBD1
clone size: many
V gene: TRBV6-1
J gene: TRBJ1-1
CDR3 DNA: TGTGCCAGCAGGGTTACAGGGGGCACTGAAGCTTTCTTT
CDR3 protein: CASRVTGGTEAFF

D gene: .
clone size: many
V gene: TRBV10-3
J gene: TRBJ1-2
CDR3 DNA: TGTGCCATCAGTGAGTCGAGTGGGAGCTTCGGCTACACCTTC
CDR3 protein: CAISESSGSFGYTF

D gene: .
clone size: many
V gene: TRBV12-3/TRBV12-4
J gene: TRBJ2-2
CDR3 DNA: TGTGCCAGCAGATTAGTGGGCGGGGAGCTGTTTTTT
CDR3 protein: CASRLVGGELFF

D gene: .
clone size: .
V gene: TRBV6-2/TRBV6-3
J gene: TRBJ2-7
CDR3 DNA: TGTGCCAGCAGTTCTCTGACAGTTCTCTACGAGCAGCACTTC
CDR3 protein: CASSSLTVLYEQHF

D gene: .
clone size: many
V gene: TRBV11-1
J gene: TRBJ2-3
CDR3 DNA: TGTGCCAGCAGCTTTTATTGGGGGAAGACAGATACGCAGTATTTT
CDR3 protein: CASSFYWGKTDTQYF